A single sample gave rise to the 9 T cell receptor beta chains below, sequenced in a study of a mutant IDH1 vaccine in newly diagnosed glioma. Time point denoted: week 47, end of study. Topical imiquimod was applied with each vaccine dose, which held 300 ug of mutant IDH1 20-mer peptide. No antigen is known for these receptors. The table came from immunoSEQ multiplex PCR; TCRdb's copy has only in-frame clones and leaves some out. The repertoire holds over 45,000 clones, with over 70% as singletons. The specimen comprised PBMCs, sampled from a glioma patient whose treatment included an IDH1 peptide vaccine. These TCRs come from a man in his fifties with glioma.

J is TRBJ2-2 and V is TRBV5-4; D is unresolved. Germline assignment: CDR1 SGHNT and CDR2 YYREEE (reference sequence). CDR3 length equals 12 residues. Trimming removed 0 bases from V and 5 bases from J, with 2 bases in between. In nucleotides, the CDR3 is TGTGCCAGCAGCTTGGCAACCGGGGAGCTGTTTTTT. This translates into CASSLATGELFF. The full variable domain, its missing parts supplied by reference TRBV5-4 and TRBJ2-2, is ETGVTQSPTHLIKTRGQQVTLRCSSQSGHNTVSWYQQALGQGPQFIFQYYREEENGRGNFPPRFSGLQFPNYSSELNVNALELDDSALYLCASSLATGELFFGEGSRLTVL.

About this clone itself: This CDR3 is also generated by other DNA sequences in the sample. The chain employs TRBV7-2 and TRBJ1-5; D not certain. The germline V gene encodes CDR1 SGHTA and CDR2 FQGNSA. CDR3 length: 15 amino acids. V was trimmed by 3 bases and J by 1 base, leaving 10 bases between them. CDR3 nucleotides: TGTGCCAGCAGCTTGGTAGGCGAGAGCAATCAGCCCCAGCATTTT. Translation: CASSLVGESNQPQHF.

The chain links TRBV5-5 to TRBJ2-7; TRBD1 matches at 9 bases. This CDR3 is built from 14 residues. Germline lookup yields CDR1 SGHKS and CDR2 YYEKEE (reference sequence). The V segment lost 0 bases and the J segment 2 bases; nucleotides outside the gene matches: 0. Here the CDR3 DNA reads TGTGCCAGCAGCTTGGGACAGGGGGCCTACGAGCAGTACTTC. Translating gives CASSLGQGAYEQYF.

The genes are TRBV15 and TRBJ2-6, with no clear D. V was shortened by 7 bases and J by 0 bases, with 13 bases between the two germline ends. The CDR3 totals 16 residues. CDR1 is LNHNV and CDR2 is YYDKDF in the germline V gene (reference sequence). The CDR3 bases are TGTGCCACCAAACTCCTCGGAAACTCTGGGGCCAACGTCCTGACTTTC. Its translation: CATKLLGNSGANVLTF.

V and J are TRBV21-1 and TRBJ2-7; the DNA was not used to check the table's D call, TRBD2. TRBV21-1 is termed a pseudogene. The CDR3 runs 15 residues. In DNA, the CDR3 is TGTGCCAGCAGCACGAGTAGGAGGTTTTCCTACGAGCAGTACTTC. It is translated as CASSTSRRFSYEQYF.

CDR3 loop: CASSGGTANTEAFF. In DNA, the CDR3 is TGTGCCAGCAGTGGGGGGACGGCGAACACTGAAGCTTTCTTT. V usage is TRBV6-5 and J usage is TRBJ1-1, with a tentative D call TRBD1 (5 bases). Germline-derived CDR1 and CDR2 are MNHEY and SVGAGI. This CDR3 comprises 14 residues. V lost 5 bases and J lost 1, with 11 bases in between.

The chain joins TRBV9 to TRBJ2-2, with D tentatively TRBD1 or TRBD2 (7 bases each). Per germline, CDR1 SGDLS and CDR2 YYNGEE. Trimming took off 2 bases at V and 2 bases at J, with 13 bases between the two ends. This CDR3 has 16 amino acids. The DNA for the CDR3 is TGTGCCAGCAGCGTCAGGGAGGGGGCAAACACCGGGGAGCTGTTTTTT. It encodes CASSVREGANTGELFF.

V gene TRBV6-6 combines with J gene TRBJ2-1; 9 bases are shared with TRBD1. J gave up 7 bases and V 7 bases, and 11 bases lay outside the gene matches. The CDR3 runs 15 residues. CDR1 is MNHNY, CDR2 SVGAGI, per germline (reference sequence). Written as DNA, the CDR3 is TGTGCCAGCACCATGCCGGGACAGGGTCGGAATGAGCAGTTCTTC. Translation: CASTMPGQGRNEQFF.

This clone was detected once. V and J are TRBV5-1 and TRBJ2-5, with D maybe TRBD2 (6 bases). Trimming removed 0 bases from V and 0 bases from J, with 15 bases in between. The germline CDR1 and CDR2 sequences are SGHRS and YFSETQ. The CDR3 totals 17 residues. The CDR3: CASSLALSPGDQETQYF. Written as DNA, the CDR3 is TGCGCCAGCAGCTTGGCCCTATCGCCGGGGGACCAAGAGACCCAGTACTTC.